The 12 T cell receptor beta chains below all came from one sample that was sequenced in a study of T cells in Graves' hyperthyroidism and ophthalmopathy. Authors of the study amplified TCR beta CDR3 regions from RNA transcripts. With the HTBI primer set, the TCR CDR3 went through a first round of RT-PCR. Each CDR3 protein is one row after TCRdb ran MiXCR on the multiplex PCR reads. The table has some 690,000 distinct CDR3 sequences, 17% seen once. The material sequenced was blood. These receptors originate from a man in his fifties or sixties with Graves' hyperthyroidism.

This chain uses TRBV6-1 with TRBJ2-7, with D possibly being TRBD1 or TRBD2 (5 bases each). The germline V gene has CDR1 MNHNS and CDR2 SASEGT. CDR3 length: 14 residues. The ends were cut back, 5 bases at V and 2 bases at J, with 13 bases in the middle. CDR3 sequence: CASSSRGLPYEQYF. CDR3 bases: TGTGCCAGCAGTTCGAGGGGTTTACCCTACGAGCAGTACTTC.

This clonotype was found a few times. The chain has TRBV30 and TRBJ2-1, with D unclear. Germline lookup yields CDR1 GTSNPN and CDR2 SVGIG (reference sequence). V was trimmed by 2 bases and J by 5 bases, leaving 7 bases between them. This CDR3 spans 12 amino acids. Written as DNA, the CDR3 is TGTGCCTGGAGTATGGCTAACAATGAGCAGTTCTTC. Its translation: CAWSMANNEQFF.

This clonotype was seen a handful of times. This chain connects TRBV7-9 to TRBJ2-1, with 11 bases fitting TRBD1. V dropped 5 bases and J dropped 7; count of bases not matched to a gene: 7. CDR3 length equals 15 residues. Per germline, CDR1 SEHNR and CDR2 FQNEAQ (reference sequence). Here the CDR3 reads CASSPGTGGGNEQFF. The CDR3, as DNA: TGTGCCAGCAGCCCTGGGACAGGGGGTGGGAATGAGCAGTTCTTC.

This clonotype has just a few counts. The chain employs TRBV27 and TRBJ1-4; the match to TRBD1 covers 7 bases. The CDR3 loop spans 14 amino acids. Germline V gene sequence: CDR1 MNHEY, CDR2 SMNVEV (reference sequence). V shed 5 bases, J shed 7 bases, and the junction held 7 bases outside the gene matches. The chain's CDR3 is CASSPGQSGEKLFF. The CDR3 bases are TGTGCCAGCAGTCCGGGACAGTCTGGTGAAAAACTGTTTTTT. The full variable domain, with the rest looked up from reference TRBV27 and TRBJ1-4, is EAQVTQNPRYLITVTGKKLTVTCSQNMNHEYMSWYRQDPGLGLRQIYYSMNVEVTDKGDVPEGYKVSRKEKRNFPLILESPSPNQTSLYFCASSPGQSGEKLFFGSGTQLSVL.

The rearrangement joins TRBV27 to TRBJ1-6; D may be TRBD1 (5 bases). In germline, CDR1 is MNHEY, CDR2 SMNVEV (reference sequence). The V gene lost 7 bases and the J gene lost 2 bases, with 18 bases spanning the gap. CDR3 length equals 17 residues. The CDR3 DNA reads as TGTGCCAGCACCGCCCGGGGGTCCCCCGCCTATAATTCACCCCTCCACTTT. Protein: CASTARGSPAYNSPLHF.

This clonotype has a count of ten or more. The V call is TRBV12-3 or TRBV12-4, the J call TRBJ2-3, with D maybe TRBD1 (6 bases). Trimming removed 4 bases at V and 3 bases at J, with 11 bases between. This CDR3 has 14 amino acids. The CDR3 protein is CASSSFRGTDTQYF. Here the CDR3 DNA reads TGTGCCAGCAGTTCATTCAGGGGAACAGATACGCAGTATTTT.

This clonotype has ten or more counts. The chain has TRBV2 and TRBJ1-1; 9 positions match TRBD1. J gave up 8 bases and V 4 bases, and 11 bases lay outside the gene matches. The CDR3 has 15 residues. The germline CDR1 and CDR2 sequences are SNHLY and FYNNEI. The DNA for the CDR3 is TGTGCCAGCAGTGCAGGACAGGGGCCCGCGGTAGAAGCTTTCTTT. Protein sequence: CASSAGQGPAVEAFF.

Note on this clonotype: A much bigger clone sits one base away, suggesting this may be a read error. The V and J genes are TRBV18 and TRBJ2-2; possibly TRBD2 for D (7 bases). Germline values: CDR1 KGHSH, CDR2 LQKENI. The length of the CDR3 is 16 residues. CDR3 DNA sequence: TGTGCCGGCTCACCACGGGGGGCGCTGAACACCGGGGAGCTGTTTTTT. Encoded protein: CAGSPRGALNTGELFF.

In this sample, this clonotype turned up many times. The chain carries TRBV10-3 and TRBJ2-2; 7 bases map to TRBD2. The CDR3 has 15 residues. V shed 3 bases, J shed 1 base, and the junction held 2 bases outside the gene matches. Germline V gene data show CDR1 as ENHRY and CDR2 as SYGVKD. The CDR3 nucleotides read TGTGCCATCAGTGATACGGGGGGGAACACCGGGGAGCTGTTTTTT. This encodes CAISDTGGNTGELFF.

This clonotype was seen only a few times. V and J are TRBV3-1 and TRBJ2-1; TRBD2 matches at 9 bases. The CDR3 spans 17 residues. V lost 2 bases, J lost 9 bases, and 14 bases stayed unmatched. Per germline, CDR1 LGHDT and CDR2 YNNKEL (reference sequence). CDR3 sequence: CASSQPPGGRGKGEQFF. In nucleotides, the CDR3 is TGTGCCAGCAGCCAACCCCCGGGCGGGAGGGGTAAAGGTGAGCAGTTCTTC.

This clonotype turned up a few times. This chain joins TRBV19 and TRBJ2-1, with 9 bases that match TRBD2. The CDR3 runs to 16 residues. J gave up 10 bases and V 7 bases, and 17 bases lay outside the gene matches. Germline assignment: CDR1 LNHDA and CDR2 SQIVND (reference sequence). The CDR3 nucleotides are TGTGCCAGTAAGAGGCTAGCGGGGATTGATGGAAGGGAGCAGTTCTTC. As protein: CASKRLAGIDGREQFF.

This chain uses TRBV6-2 or TRBV6-3 with TRBJ2-1; no definite D call. The V and J ends lost 4 bases and 8 bases respectively, with 6 bases between them. Germline CDR1 MNHEY, CDR2 SVGEGT. The CDR3 runs to 11 residues. CDR3 sequence (DNA): TGTGCCAGCAGTTGGCAGGATGAGCAGTTCTTC. Its translation is CASSWQDEQFF.